One sample yielded the 21 T cell receptor beta chains listed below, sequenced in a study of CD8 T cells in Susac syndrome. With random hexamers, 0.5 to 1 ug RNA was reverse transcribed. From the immunoSEQ multiplex PCR reads, TCRdb called clonotypes with MiXCR, one entry per CDR3 protein. This sample has 300,000 to 350,000 distinct CDR3 sequences; 92% occur once, and the top ten carry over 0.05%. Sequenced material: CD4+ T cells from PBMCs. These receptor sequences come from a human donor with multiple sclerosis.

The sample holds one count of this clonotype. The chain carries TRBV6-2 or TRBV6-3 and TRBJ1-2; 7 bases are a match to TRBD1. J was trimmed by 4 bases and V by 6 bases; bases with no gene match: 8. The CDR3 totals 14 residues. Germline CDR1 is MNHEY and CDR2 is SVGEGT. In nucleotides, the CDR3 is TGTGCCAGCAGCACGACCCGGACAGGCTATGGCTACACCTTC. Protein: CASSTTRTGYGYTF.

This clonotype was seen a single time. This sequence joins TRBV7-9 and TRBJ1-1, with D tentatively TRBD1 (5 bases). Germline CDR1 is SEHNR and CDR2 is FQNEAQ (reference sequence). Trimming took off 8 bases at V and 3 bases at J, with 16 bases between the two ends. The CDR3 has 14 residues. CDR3 loop: CASGSKGRDTEAFF. The CDR3 region has the DNA TGTGCCAGCGGGTCGAAGGGGCGCGACACTGAAGCTTTCTTT.

The chain is built from TRBV14 and TRBJ1-1; no clear D. The CDR3 covers 14 residues. Germline values: CDR1 SGHDN, CDR2 FVKESK. With 1 base removed from V and 0 bases from J, the gap between germline ends came to 6 bases. The CDR3 reads CASSQAGMNTEAFF. CDR3 coding DNA: TGTGCCAGCAGCCAAGCAGGAATGAACACTGAAGCTTTCTTT.

The gene calls are TRBV7-2 and TRBJ2-7; 9 nucleotides match TRBD2. Germline CDR1 and CDR2: SGHTA and FQGNSA. V dropped 1 base and J dropped 2; count of bases not matched to a gene: 3. This CDR3 is 15 amino acids long. The CDR3 bases are TGTGCCAGCAGCTTAGAGACTAGCGGTCCCTACGAGCAGTACTTC. Translating it yields CASSLETSGPYEQYF.

The chain has TRBV6-5 and TRBJ2-6, with D hard to call. This CDR3 spans 17 amino acids. CDR1 is MNHEY and CDR2 is SVGAGI in the germline V gene. Trimming removed 0 bases at V and 0 bases at J, with 9 bases between. The CDR3: CASSYSYRSSGANVLTF. Here the CDR3 DNA reads TGTGCCAGCAGTTACTCGTACCGGAGCTCTGGGGCCAACGTCCTGACTTTC.

The chain uses TRBV24-1 and TRBJ2-2; D is unclear. The V and J ends lost 3 bases and 6 bases respectively, with 10 bases between them. The CDR3 consists of 14 residues. Germline CDR1 and CDR2: KGHDR and SFDVKD. The CDR3 DNA follows: TGTGCCACCAGTGATCGGACCGCACCCGGGGAGCTGTTTTTT. Protein sequence: CATSDRTAPGELFF.

This chain joins TRBV12-3 or TRBV12-4 and TRBJ1-1; D uncertain. The V gene lost 5 bases and the J gene lost 4 bases, with 17 bases spanning the gap. CDR3 length: 15 amino acids. CDR3 residues: CASSASLFAGTEAFF. As DNA, the CDR3 is TGTGCCAGCAGTGCAAGCCTCTTCGCGGGCACTGAAGCTTTCTTT.

This clonotype appeared a few times. The gene calls are TRBV6-1 and TRBJ2-5, with 7 bases identical to TRBD1. From germline, CDR1 is MNHNS and CDR2 SASEGT. The trim removed 0 bases at V and 1 base at J, leaving 2 bases unmatched. The CDR3 runs to 15 residues. DNA for the CDR3: TGTGCCAGCAGTGAAGCGGGACAGACCCAAGAGACCCAGTACTTC. Its translation: CASSEAGQTQETQYF.

This chain uses TRBV9 with TRBJ2-1; 13 nucleotides align to TRBD2. Germline V gives CDR1 SGDLS, CDR2 YYNGEE. V shed 0 bases, J shed 7 bases, and the junction held 1 base outside the gene matches. The CDR3 length is 15 residues. The CDR3 DNA reads TGTGCCAGCAGCGTAGGGACTAGCGGGGGAAATGAGCAGTTCTTC. Protein product: CASSVGTSGGNEQFF.

J is TRBJ1-1 and V is TRBV29-1; D unresolved. CDR3 length equals 14 residues. Germline V gene sequence: CDR1 SQVTM, CDR2 ANQGSEA. Trimming cost V 1 base and J 0 bases, with 9 bases left between them. The CDR3 loop is CSVEGSTMNTEAFF. As DNA, the CDR3 is TGCAGCGTTGAAGGGAGTACTATGAACACTGAAGCTTTCTTT.

The chain is built from TRBV19 and TRBJ2-1; D possibly corresponds to TRBD2 (7 bases). Per the germline V gene, CDR1 is LNHDA and CDR2 is SQIVND (reference sequence). Trimming removed 10 bases from V and 2 bases from J, with 15 bases in between. This CDR3 is built from 14 residues. The CDR3 DNA reads TGTGCCACTTCAGTCGGGGGGCCCTACAATGAGCAGTTCTTC. Encoded protein: CATSVGGPYNEQFF.

The chain couples TRBV20-1 to TRBJ1-2, with a weak D call TRBD1 (5 bases). Trimming removed 3 bases at V and 4 bases at J, with 12 bases between. Germline CDR1 is DFQATT and CDR2 is SNEGSKA (reference sequence). This CDR3 region has 13 residues. The CDR3 coding sequence is TGCAGTGCTAGGCCCGCGGGGGGCTATGGCTACACCTTC. Translated, it gives CSARPAGGYGYTF.

The rearrangement joins TRBV7-9 to TRBJ1-2, with D unclear. The germline CDR1 and CDR2 sequences are SEHNR and FQNEAQ (reference sequence). Deletions cut 5 bases from V and 10 bases from J, with 20 bases between. The CDR3 has 14 amino acids. CDR3 in DNA: TGTGCCAGCAGCAACCCGGACGGAGAGGGAGACTACACCTTC. It encodes CASSNPDGEGDYTF.

The chain uses TRBV12-3 or TRBV12-4 and TRBJ2-7, with TRBD1 identical over 7 bases. V gave up 4 bases and J gave up 2 bases; unmatched junction bases: 2. The CDR3 has 13 residues. This CDR3 is CASSWTGTYEQYF. CDR3 nucleotide sequence: TGTGCCAGCAGTTGGACAGGAACCTACGAGCAGTACTTC.

The CDR3 protein is CASSFTSGRVPNTGELFF. The CDR3 nucleotides are TGTGCCAGCAGCTTCACTAGCGGGAGGGTCCCGAACACCGGGGAGCTGTTTTTT. The genes are TRBV5-4 and TRBJ2-2; TRBD2 matches 13 bases. The CDR3 runs to 18 residues. The germline CDR1 and CDR2 sequences are SGHNT and YYREEE (reference sequence). V shed 2 bases, J shed 0 bases, and the junction held 4 bases outside the gene matches.

This clonotype was detected once. J is TRBJ1-2 and V is TRBV5-1, with D unresolved. V lost 1 base and J 0 bases, leaving 4 bases between the germline ends. The V gene's germline CDR1 is SGHRS and CDR2 YFSETQ. The CDR3 has 13 residues. CDR3 region: CASSLLSNYGYTF. Written as DNA, the CDR3 is TGCGCCAGCAGCTTGTTATCTAACTATGGCTACACCTTC.

The chain links TRBV6-6 to TRBJ1-5, with a tentative D call TRBD1 (6 bases). The germline V gene has CDR1 MNHNY and CDR2 SVGAGI (reference sequence). Between the trimmed V and J ends, which lost 6 bases and 3 bases, there was a span of 9 bases. This CDR3 region has 13 residues. CDR3: CASSTGFNQPQHF. DNA for the CDR3: TGTGCCAGCAGCACAGGGTTCAATCAGCCCCAGCATTTT.

This chain joins TRBV6-1 and TRBJ1-2; weak D call: TRBD1 (5 bases). The CDR3 loop spans 14 amino acids. The germline CDR1 and CDR2 sequences are MNHNS and SASEGT. The V end lost 9 bases, the J end lost 0 bases, and 14 bases lay between the germline ends. CDR3 sequence reads: CASALRDSNYGYTF. CDR3 bases: TGTGCCAGTGCCCTCAGGGATTCTAACTATGGCTACACCTTC.

The rearrangement uses TRBV5-1 and TRBJ1-5, with a possible D match to TRBD1 (6 bases). Trimming removed 0 bases from V and 3 bases from J, with 7 bases in between. Germline-derived CDR1 and CDR2 are SGHRS and YFSETQ. The length of the CDR3 is 14 residues. CDR3 nucleotides: TGCGCCAGCAGCTTGGGGGACACCAATCAGCCCCAGCATTTT. Amino acid sequence: CASSLGDTNQPQHF.

This clonotype has just a few counts. This chain joins TRBV6-2 or TRBV6-3 and TRBJ2-7; no reliable D call. The CDR3 length is 14 residues. Trimming took 4 bases from V and 7 from J, leaving 17 bases between them. From germline, CDR1 is MNHEY and CDR2 SVGEGT. CDR3 DNA sequence: TGTGCCAGCAGTTCCGACTTGATCTTGAAGGAGCAGTACTTC. This translates into CASSSDLILKEQYF.

This chain connects TRBV30 to TRBJ1-5; no firm D call. Germline CDR1 reads GTSNPN; CDR2 reads SVGIG (reference sequence). The CDR3 has 15 residues. V was clipped by 2 bases and J by 1 base, with 12 bases between them. DNA for the CDR3: TGTGCCTGGAGTCCCGGGATGGGGAGCAATCAGCCCCAGCATTTT. Translated, it gives CAWSPGMGSNQPQHF.